Listed here are 32 T cell receptor beta chains from one sample, sequenced in a study of spatial heterogeneity in lung cancer. Study observations and caveats: Tumor mutation count correlated with how many alpha and beta TCRs expanded intratumorally.

As for time point: sample taken at primary tumor resection. Their antigens are not known. TCRdb reanalysed the 5' RACE reads using MiXCR and keeps one entry per CDR3 protein. The sample lists thousands of distinct CDR3 sequences; more than 13% were seen once. Sequencing used lung tumor tissue, obtained at surgery. Every receptor here comes from a male donor with early-stage non-small cell lung cancer.

Details on this clonotype: Because the library targeted alpha chains, this beta chain is an off-target read whose size means little. The V and J genes are TRBV29-1 and TRBJ2-5, with D perhaps TRBD1 (6 bases). Germline assignment: CDR1 SQVTM and CDR2 ANQGSEA. Trimming cost V 3 bases and J 5 bases, with 10 bases left between them. CDR3 size: 12 residues. The CDR3 protein is CSVDPGEETQYF. As DNA, the CDR3 is TGCAGCGTTGACCCAGGGGAGGAGACCCAGTACTTC.

This clonotype occurred many times. This beta chain appears as a stray read in a library generated for alpha chains; its size is not informative. This chain joins TRBV29-1 and TRBJ2-2, with 12 bases that match TRBD1. Unmatched junction bases numbered 8, after V lost 6 bases and J lost 9 bases. Germline CDR1 SQVTM, CDR2 ANQGSEA. CDR3 length equals 14 residues. DNA of the CDR3: TGCAGCGTCGAGGGACAGGGGGCAAACCGGGAGCTGTTTTTT. Translating gives CSVEGQGANRELFF.

The table lists this clonotype with many counts. Since it is a stray read in a library aimed at alpha chains, this beta chain has a size that is not meaningful. This chain joins TRBV7-2 and TRBJ2-1; tentative D call: TRBD2 (5 bases). The CDR3 is made up of 12 amino acids. Germline CDR1 SGHTA, CDR2 FQGNSA. Trimming stripped 1 base from V and 10 bases from J, with 8 bases between. The CDR3 protein is CASSLGRYEQFF. The CDR3 region has the DNA TGTGCCAGCAGCTTAGGGAGGTACGAGCAGTTCTTC. Full variable domain (outside the CDR3, taken from reference TRBV7-2 and TRBJ2-1): GAGVSQSPSNKVTEKGKDVELRCDPISGHTALYWYRQSLGQGLEFLIYFQGNSAPDKSGLPSDRFSAERTGGSVSTLTIQRTQQEDSAVYLCASSLGRYEQFFGPGTRLTVL.

About this clonotype itself: This beta chain is off target for a library built for alpha chains, so its abundance means little. The chain is built from TRBV28 and TRBJ2-5; 7 bases align to TRBD1. The CDR3 covers 15 residues. V shed 4 bases and J 2 bases; nucleotides not matched to a gene: 7. Germline V gives CDR1 MDHEN, CDR2 SYDVKM. CDR3 in DNA: TGTGCCAGCAGTTCCGGACCGGGACAGCAAGAGACCCAGTACTTC. This encodes CASSSGPGQQETQYF.

This clonotype is termed medium-sized. The junction shows a germline mismatch at one end, possibly a read error. This beta chain represents an off-target read in a library built for alpha chains; its size is of limited meaning. The chain recombines TRBV7-9 with TRBJ1-1, with a weak D call TRBD1 (6 bases). Germline-derived CDR1 and CDR2 are SEHNR and FQNEAQ (reference sequence). The CDR3 length is 13 residues. The CDR3 DNA reads as TGTGCCAGCAGCGTAGCGGGCAGGGGTATGACTTTCTTT. Translation: CASSVAGRGMTFF. Full variable domain (remainder filled in from reference TRBV7-9 and TRBJ1-1): DTGVSQNPRHKITKRGQNVTFRCDPISEHNRLYWYRQTLGQGPEFLTYFQNEAQLEKSRLLSDRFSAERPKGSFSTLEIQRTEQGDSAMYLCASSVAGRGMTFFGQGTRLTVV.

Turning to this clonotype: Since it is a stray read in a library aimed at alpha chains, this beta chain has a size that is not meaningful. The rearrangement joins TRBV11-2 to TRBJ2-5; 9 bases line up with TRBD1. Trimming removed 3 bases from V and 7 bases from J; junction bases left unmatched: 12. Germline V lookup: CDR1 SGHAT, CDR2 FQNNGV. The CDR3 runs 16 residues. The CDR3 sequence: CASSLAYGTGIVTQYF. Written as DNA, the CDR3 is TGTGCCAGCAGCTTGGCATATGGGACAGGGATCGTGACCCAGTACTTC.

This clonotype appeared a few times. In a library made to pick up alpha chains, this beta chain is a stray read with a size that means little. V is TRBV2 and J is TRBJ2-3, with D perhaps TRBD2 (7 bases). Germline assignment: CDR1 SNHLY and CDR2 FYNNEI. The CDR3 sequence is 15 residues long. The V and J ends lost 6 bases and 6 bases respectively, with 19 bases between them. CDR3 protein: CASRKEGGAGDTQYF. The CDR3 bases are TGTGCCAGCAGGAAAGAAGGGGGGGCCGGCGATACGCAGTATTTT.

In its sample, this clonotype was seen many times. This beta chain is a stray sequence in a library constructed for alpha chains; its clone size is not meaningful. The chain is built from TRBV10-3 and TRBJ2-7; 8 bases line up with TRBD1. Germline lookup yields CDR1 ENHRY and CDR2 SYGVKD. CDR3 size: 12 residues. Unmatched junction bases numbered 9, after V lost 4 bases and J lost 13 bases. In DNA form, the CDR3 reads TGTGCCATCAGTGGCCCGGACAGGGAGTTTTACTTC. Protein product: CAISGPDREFYF.

This clonotype was seen at least ten times. This beta chain is a stray read from a library made for alpha chains; its abundance is not meaningful. In DNA form, the CDR3 reads TGCGCCAGCAGCCAAGATCCTAGCGGGAGCCCAAGCTCCTACGAGCAGTACTTC. Its translation is CASSQDPSGSPSSYEQYF. The J gene is TRBJ2-7, the V gene TRBV4-1, with 10 bases that match TRBD2. V lost 0 bases, J lost 0 bases, and 8 bases stayed unmatched. This CDR3 comprises 18 residues. Germline loops: CDR1 MGHRA, CDR2 YSYEKL.

This clonotype was seen at least ten times. With the library built for alpha chains, this beta chain is off target and its frequency is not meaningful. The chain combines TRBV14 with TRBJ2-6; D is perhaps TRBD1 or TRBD2 (6 bases each). Trimming left V 0 bases short and J 2 bases short, with 26 bases between. This CDR3 comprises 22 residues. Germline V lookup: CDR1 SGHDN, CDR2 FVKESK. The CDR3 sequence: CASSQDVGTWGARGPGANVLTF. DNA of the CDR3: TGTGCCAGCAGCCAAGATGTCGGGACTTGGGGGGCGAGGGGCCCTGGGGCCAACGTCCTGACTTTC.

This clonotype was seen repeatedly, ten times or more. This beta chain is off target for a library built for alpha chains, so its abundance means little. The genes are TRBV15 and TRBJ2-3; D gene uncertain. The V end lost 7 bases, the J end lost 1 base, and 21 bases lay between the germline ends. The CDR3 runs to 17 residues. CDR1 LNHNV and CDR2 YYDKDF come from the germline V gene (reference sequence). This CDR3 is CATNQKDPLGGTDTQYF. In DNA, the CDR3 is TGTGCCACCAACCAAAAGGACCCTCTTGGTGGCACAGATACGCAGTATTTT. Using reference TRBV15 and TRBJ2-3 for the parts outside the CDR3, the full variable domain is DAMVIQNPRYQVTQFGKPVTLSCSQTLNHNVMYWYQQKSSQAPKLLFHYYDKDFNNEADTPDNFQSRRPNTSFCFLDIRSPGLGDTAMYLCATNQKDPLGGTDTQYFGPGTRLTVL.

Many counts were recorded for this clonotype. This beta chain lies outside the target of a library built for alpha chains; its clone size means little. The chain uses TRBV2 and TRBJ1-1; maybe TRBD1 (6 bases). V was clipped by 7 bases and J by 7 bases, with 13 bases between them. The CDR3 has 12 amino acids. Germline assignment: CDR1 SNHLY and CDR2 FYNNEI. In DNA form, the CDR3 reads TGTGCCAGCACCCTCGACAGGCTTGAAGCTTTCTTT. It specifies CASTLDRLEAFF.

This clonotype is deemed medium-sized. This beta chain came through as a stray read in a library set up for alpha chains, and its size says little. The chain links TRBV13 to TRBJ1-1, with D tentatively TRBD1 (5 bases). This CDR3 is 14 amino acids long. Germline loops: CDR1 PRHDT, CDR2 FYEKMQ (reference sequence). Trimming took 3 bases from V and 3 from J, leaving 11 bases between them. As DNA, the CDR3 is TGTGCCAGCAGCTTGGGGGGTAGGGACACTGAAGCTTTCTTT. This gives the protein CASSLGGRDTEAFF.

By share, this clonotype counts as medium-sized (0.01 to 0.1%). This beta chain is a stray sequence in a library constructed for alpha chains; its clone size is not meaningful. This chain links TRBV2 with TRBJ1-2; TRBD1 matches 7 bases. Germline assignment: CDR1 SNHLY and CDR2 FYNNEI. V was pared by 6 bases and J by 4 bases, with 8 bases of the junction left unmatched. This CDR3 spans 14 amino acids. The CDR3 region is CASSAGQPGYGYTF. The CDR3, as DNA: TGTGCCAGCAGCGCGGGACAGCCGGGCTATGGCTACACCTTC.

Concerning this clonotype: This beta chain lies outside the target of a library built for alpha chains; its clone size means little. The chain couples TRBV7-9 to TRBJ2-7, with a tentative D call TRBD1 (5 bases). The germline V gene has CDR1 SEHNR and CDR2 FQNEAQ (reference sequence). The CDR3 spans 11 residues. Trimming removed 7 bases from V and 3 bases from J, with 7 bases in between. The CDR3 DNA follows: TGTGCCAGCATGGGGCACTACGAGCAGTACTTC. As protein: CASMGHYEQYF.

Concerning this clonotype: This beta chain lies outside the target of a library built for alpha chains; its clone size means little. The chain links TRBV6-1 to TRBJ2-5; D is ambiguous. Per the germline V gene, CDR1 is MNHNS and CDR2 is SASEGT. V was shortened by 6 bases and J by 5 bases, with 7 bases between the two germline ends. The CDR3 is 11 residues long. CDR3 sequence reads: CASRIVETQYF. CDR3 DNA sequence: TGTGCCAGCAGGATCGTGGAGACCCAGTACTTC.

This clonotype was seen repeatedly, ten times or more. This beta chain turned up in a library designed for alpha chains; as an off-target read, its abundance says little. This chain joins TRBV20-1 and TRBJ2-1; 8 bases line up with TRBD2. The CDR3 loop spans 16 amino acids. Germline assignment: CDR1 DFQATT and CDR2 SNEGSKA (reference sequence). V trimming: 0 bases; J trimming: 6 bases; junction bases outside the gene matches: 10. CDR3 sequence: CSARDPVAGSVNEQFF. CDR3 nucleotide sequence: TGCAGTGCTAGAGACCCCGTAGCGGGATCGGTCAATGAGCAGTTCTTC.

Ten or more counts support this clonotype. Because this beta chain is a stray read in a library intended to capture alpha chains, its abundance should not be given much weight. The V and J genes are TRBV7-2 and TRBJ2-3; 10 bases align to TRBD2. With 1 base clipped from V and 2 bases from J, the junction kept 9 bases outside the gene matches. The germline V gene has CDR1 SGHTA and CDR2 FQGNSA. The CDR3 is made up of 18 amino acids. The chain's CDR3 is CASSLVSLAGALTDTQYF. The DNA of the CDR3 is TGTGCCAGCAGCTTAGTTTCCCTAGCGGGAGCCCTCACAGATACGCAGTATTTT.

This clonotype has at least ten counts. The library was designed around alpha chains, so this beta chain is a stray read whose abundance carries little weight. The chain has TRBV20-1 and TRBJ2-7, with 7 bases aligning to TRBD2. This CDR3 is built from 15 residues. The J segment lost 0 bases and the V segment lost 6 bases, leaving 11 bases of the junction unmatched. The germline CDR1 and CDR2 sequences are DFQATT and SNEGSKA (reference sequence). CDR3 sequence reads: CSASGGRSSSYEQYF. The CDR3 DNA reads TGCAGTGCCTCGGGAGGTCGATCTAGCTCCTACGAGCAGTACTTC.

Within the sample, this clonotype is medium-sized. This beta chain represents an off-target read in a library built for alpha chains; its size is of limited meaning. V and J are TRBV7-9 and TRBJ1-1; D not resolved. With 7 bases removed from V and 0 bases from J, the gap between germline ends came to 15 bases. The CDR3 has 15 residues. Germline V lookup: CDR1 SEHNR, CDR2 FQNEAQ (reference sequence). In nucleotides, the CDR3 is TGTGCCAGCAAAAGCCCACTAACAATGAACACTGAAGCTTTCTTT. Amino acid sequence: CASKSPLTMNTEAFF.

By proportion, this clonotype is medium-sized (0.01 to 0.1%). Found in a library prepared for alpha chains, this beta chain is an off-target read, and its abundance has little meaning. The gene calls are TRBV27 and TRBJ2-1; no clear D gene. Germline CDR1 is MNHEY and CDR2 is SMNVEV (reference sequence). The germline V and J ends were trimmed by 5 bases and 7 bases, with 12 bases remaining between them. The CDR3 loop spans 13 amino acids. The DNA of the CDR3 is TGTGCCAGCAGTACCGGCAGGACGAATGAGCAGTTCTTC. Amino acids: CASSTGRTNEQFF.

This clonotype appeared many times. Little can be read into the size of this beta chain, an off-target read in a library designed for alpha chains. This chain joins TRBV27 and TRBJ2-5; weak D call: TRBD2 (5 bases). From germline, CDR1 is MNHEY and CDR2 SMNVEV (reference sequence). The CDR3 sequence is 15 residues long. V was pared by 6 bases and J by 4 bases, with 18 bases between. The CDR3 spells CASSPYLKAGETQYF. As DNA, the CDR3 is TGTGCCAGCAGCCCCTACCTCAAGGCGGGAGAGACCCAGTACTTC.

Ten or more counts support this clonotype. This beta chain is off target for a library built for alpha chains, so its abundance means little. The chain is built from TRBV20-1 and TRBJ2-3; TRBD2 is a possible D gene (6 bases). Germline V lookup: CDR1 DFQATT, CDR2 SNEGSKA (reference sequence). CDR3 length: 16 amino acids. Deletions cut 1 base from V and 4 bases from J, with 18 bases between. For the CDR3, the DNA is TGCAGTGCTAGAGGGGGGTCCCGGGGGTTGGCAGATACGCAGTATTTT. Residues: CSARGGSRGLADTQYF.

This clonotype was picked up many times. This beta chain lies outside the target of a library built for alpha chains; its clone size means little. The V gene is TRBV5-4, the J gene TRBJ2-1, with 9 bases that match TRBD2. CDR3 length equals 15 residues. The V and J ends lost 0 bases and 3 bases, in that order; junction bases with no gene match: 1. Germline CDR1 SGHNT, CDR2 YYREEE (reference sequence). The CDR3 is CASSLASGIYNEQFF. The CDR3 region has the DNA TGTGCCAGCAGCTTGGCTAGCGGGATCTACAATGAGCAGTTCTTC.

At least ten counts were recorded for this clonotype. This beta chain is an off-target read within a library intended for alpha chains, so its frequency means little. The rearrangement joins TRBV7-3 to TRBJ2-2; maybe TRBD2 (6 bases). This CDR3 is 16 amino acids long. Between the trimmed V and J ends, which lost 5 bases and 2 bases, there was a span of 15 bases. CDR1 SGHTA and CDR2 FQGTGA come from the germline V gene. CDR3 loop: CASSVERVTNTGELFF. The CDR3 nucleotides read TGTGCCAGCAGCGTAGAGCGGGTGACCAACACCGGGGAGCTGTTTTTT.

This clonotype was recorded at least ten times. This beta chain appears as a stray read in a library generated for alpha chains; its size is not informative. The chain joins TRBV5-1 to TRBJ1-3, with 9 positions matching TRBD1. The CDR3 loop spans 19 amino acids. The J segment lost 2 bases and the V segment lost 4 bases, leaving 16 bases of the junction unmatched. Germline CDR1 SGHRS, CDR2 YFSETQ. CDR3 sequence reads: CASSPAAGTGRGAGNTIYF. CDR3 DNA sequence: TGCGCCAGCAGCCCAGCTGCCGGGACAGGGAGAGGCGCTGGAAACACCATATATTTT.

By sample share, this clonotype is large. The size of this beta chain means little, since it is a stray read in a library made for alpha chains. The chain combines TRBV6-1 with TRBJ1-5; no reliable D call. The germline V and J ends were trimmed by 2 bases and 0 bases, with 2 bases remaining between them. The CDR3 totals 13 residues. Germline-derived CDR1 and CDR2 are MNHNS and SASEGT. The CDR3 bases are TGTGCCAGCAGTGAACATAGCAATCAGCCCCAGCATTTT. Translated, it gives CASSEHSNQPQHF.

Comment on this clonotype: Since it is a stray read in a library aimed at alpha chains, this beta chain has a size that is not meaningful. The chain joins TRBV5-6 to TRBJ2-1, with D perhaps TRBD1 (6 bases). Germline values: CDR1 SGHDT, CDR2 YYEEEE. V was trimmed by 0 bases and J by 2 bases, leaving 12 bases between them. The CDR3 runs 16 residues. The CDR3 coding sequence is TGTGCCAGCAGCTTGGGGACAGTATTTACCTACAATGAGCAGTTCTTC. It yields the protein CASSLGTVFTYNEQFF.

This clonotype was recorded many times. This beta chain is an unintended read in a library built for alpha chains; its size means little. The V and J genes are TRBV5-1 and TRBJ2-3; D perhaps matches TRBD2 (5 bases). This CDR3 is 13 amino acids long. Germline CDR1 SGHRS, CDR2 YFSETQ. V was clipped by 3 bases and J by 6 bases, with 11 bases between them. CDR3 DNA sequence: TGCGCCAGCAGCTGGACTGATGGGGATACGCAGTATTTT. Encoded protein: CASSWTDGDTQYF.

There are many counts of this clonotype. This beta chain turned up in a library designed for alpha chains; as an off-target read, its abundance says little. The rearrangement links TRBV5-1 to TRBJ2-2; D gene ambiguous. V shed 0 bases and J shed 4 bases, with 4 bases lying between them. Germline loops: CDR1 SGHRS, CDR2 YFSETQ. The CDR3 is made up of 13 amino acids. CDR3 sequence reads: CASSLGITGELFF. In DNA form, the CDR3 reads TGCGCCAGCAGCTTGGGTATCACCGGGGAGCTGTTTTTT.

Concerning this clonotype itself: Because the library targeted alpha chains, this beta chain is an off-target read whose size means little. This sequence joins TRBV7-3 and TRBJ2-7; D possibly corresponds to TRBD2 (5 bases). Germline loops: CDR1 SGHTA, CDR2 FQGTGA. V lost 2 bases and J lost 4, with 12 bases in between. The CDR3 runs to 14 residues. CDR3 in DNA: TGTGCCAGCAGCTTAGACGGAGCGGTTTACGAGCAGTACTTC. This codes for CASSLDGAVYEQYF.

This clonotype qualifies as medium-sized (0.01 to 0.1%). This beta chain is an off-target read within a library intended for alpha chains, so its frequency means little. J is TRBJ1-1 and V is TRBV12-3 or TRBV12-4, with a weak D call TRBD1 (5 bases). The CDR3 consists of 12 residues. The V and J ends lost 3 bases and 10 bases respectively, with 12 bases between them. The CDR3 nucleotides read TGTGCCAGCAGTTTTTCCGGTAGGGGAGCTTTCTTT. Translating gives CASSFSGRGAFF.